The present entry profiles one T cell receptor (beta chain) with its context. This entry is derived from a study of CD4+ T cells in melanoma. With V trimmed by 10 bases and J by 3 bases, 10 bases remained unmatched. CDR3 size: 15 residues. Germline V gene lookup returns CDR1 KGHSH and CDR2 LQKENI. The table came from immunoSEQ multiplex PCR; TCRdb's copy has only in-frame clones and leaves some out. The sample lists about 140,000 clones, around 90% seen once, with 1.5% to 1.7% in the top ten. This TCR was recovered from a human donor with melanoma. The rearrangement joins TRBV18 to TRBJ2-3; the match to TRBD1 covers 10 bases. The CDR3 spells CAIRRDRGNTDTQYF. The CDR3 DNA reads TGTGCCATCCGAAGGGACAGGGGCAATACAGATACGCAGTATTTT.